This TCR beta chain was found in a study of shared clonotypes between healthy human individuals (dated by TCRdb to 2019 to 2021). Study-level background: The cohort included a few men and a couple of women between 18 and 49 years of age. To increase sequencing depth and limit assay-specific biases, TCR repertoire library preparation and sequencing were carried out by different laboratories using diverse techniques. Per donor, leukapheresis produced somewhere between about 0.9 and 9.5 billion PBMCs. For each donor, CD4 naive and CD4 memory were each run on three plates, CD8 naive on two plates, and CD8 memory on one plate. The study deeply sequenced blood TCR repertoires of several healthy adults to estimate repertoire size and the extent of clonotype sharing between individuals. What the authors observed across the whole study: Sampling was limited to blood, and TCR repertoires in tissue likely differ from TCR repertoires in blood. Naive subsets generally had larger estimated clonotype richness than memory subsets. The small number of donors limited the genetic and exposure-history diversity represented. Incomplete sequencing was indicated by rarefaction of sorted-subset datasets, despite the large sequencing depth. Based on pairwise subsampling, the degree of clonotype sharing among donors was expected to be affected by sequencing depth. Clonotypes shared by all four sorted-subset donors showed higher generation probabilities than non-shared clonotypes. Across a handful of donors, roughly 5.4% of naive CD4, around 3.5% of naive CD8, around 2.1% of memory CD4, and roughly 0.41% of memory CD8 clonotypes were shared.

Its CDR3 holds 15 amino acids, cysteine through phenylalanine. The kept DNA is CDR3 alone, 45 bases in frame from the first base. Based on the germline V gene, the CDR1 and CDR2 sequences are SGHAT and FQNNGV. Trimming takes 2 bases from V and 3 bases from J, and the germline ends sit 13 bases apart. Using the deep immunoSEQ assay, TCR CDR3 regions were amplified from genomic DNA by multiplex PCR. For each cell subset, the extracted genomic DNA was distributed evenly across all wells of several immunoSEQ 96-well plates, and each plate served as one replicate. For sorted subsets, each replicate PCR was loaded with 200 ng genomic DNA, equivalent to 25,000 to 35,000 T cell genomes. The purified libraries were quantified using a Qubit 3.0 fluorometer, sized with a Bioanalyzer 2100, and then quantified again using the KAPA Library Quantification kit. Each immunoSEQ 96-well plate was sequenced on its own single-read 150-cycle Illumina NextSeq 550 flow cell. Regarding the original processing steps: Because the immunoSEQ output included only junctional sequences and no quality scores, the filtering could not be the same as the filtering used for full-length reads. Sequences were annotated with PyIR, a Python wrapper for IgBLAST v1.9, and V/J genes and CDR3 were assigned using IMGT germline references. Reads were filtered out if the reads had weak V/J assignments (E-value above 1e-6), no CDR3, stop codons, out-of-frame junctions, or ambiguous translated residues. V3J clonotypes were defined as sequences sharing the same inferred V gene, J gene, and CDR3 amino acid sequence. Percentage overlap between repertoires was calculated by dividing the number of shared unique clonotypes by the size of the smaller repertoire. Three approaches were used to assess repertoire richness: RTK rarefaction, the Chao1 estimator, and Recon v2.1 estimates of unobserved clonotypes. Generation probabilities for all TCRbeta clonotypes obtained by the gDNA method from four donors were computed using OLGA. TCRdb re-hosts the immuneACCESS table, in-frame sequences only. Its copies lack some clones; in the studies checked, an unresolved V gene accounts for under half of them, and the cause for the rest is not known. V, J and clone size are those of that table, while D and trimming were read from the DNA. The sample table records around 2,000,000 clones; roughly 91% of these occur just once. The ten largest make up around 1.7% of the sample.

To note about this clone: The target of this receptor is not known. No clone much larger than this one lies a single base away; base qualities are absent.

For the CD8 naive samples, CD45RO-negative cells were positively selected for CCR7, yielding a CD45RA+CCR7+ population from which TemRA cells were excluded. The donors were healthy, HIV-negative adults with no recently reported acute infections or vaccinations. Every donor was a Caucasian adult residing in Nashville, Tennessee, USA. Blood was collected by leukapheresis, and PBMCs were isolated by Ficoll-Histopaque density gradient centrifugation and then cryopreserved in liquid nitrogen vapor phase. Analytical flow cytometry was used to check the purity and quantity of every magnetically sorted T cell population. Genomic DNA was isolated from every sorted fraction and measured by UV absorbance on a Nanodrop 2000c.

The V and J segments used are TRBV11-2 and TRBJ1-1; no D segment can be confidently identified. The sample comprised naive CD8+ T cells from PBMCs. This specimen's cell subset or site label, per the study, means: CD45RA+CCR7+. This clonotype was obtained from a young man in good health. Some clones in this sample may be carry-over from other donors' samples. The sequenced DNA: TGTGCCAGCAGCTTAAATAAGGGTATGGACACTGAAGCTTTCTTT. This translates into CASSLNKGMDTEAFF.